This TCR beta chain was identified during a study of T cell repertoires in cytomegalovirus infection. Overall study: CMV epitopes used comprised recently identified HLA-C-restricted ones and well-studied HLA-B-restricted ones. Study-wide results and limits: CMV carriers having the relevant HLA were flagged by cumulative public TCR beta family frequency. Ex vivo, HLA-C-restricted CMV-specific TCR beta clonotypes prevailed over the rest of the response.

CDR3 size: 12 residues. The germline V gene has CDR1 MDHEN and CDR2 SYDVKM. The ends were cut back, 2 bases at V and 11 bases at J, with 12 bases in the middle. As for this clonotype: The antigen remains undetermined.

One entry per CDR3 protein, called by TCRdb with MiXCR from the reads. The data contain some 320,000 distinct CDR3 sequences, under 35% of them singletons. The starting material was cultured PBMCs, obtained from culture after CMV antigen stimulation. This receptor was obtained from a human donor in good health (CMV status not recorded). Some clones in this sample may be carry-over from other donors' samples. This sequence joins TRBV28 and TRBJ1-1; D call uncertain. The DNA of the CDR3 is TGTGCCAGCAGTTTAAAGGGATGGGCTGCTTTCTTT. It yields the protein CASSLKGWAAFF.